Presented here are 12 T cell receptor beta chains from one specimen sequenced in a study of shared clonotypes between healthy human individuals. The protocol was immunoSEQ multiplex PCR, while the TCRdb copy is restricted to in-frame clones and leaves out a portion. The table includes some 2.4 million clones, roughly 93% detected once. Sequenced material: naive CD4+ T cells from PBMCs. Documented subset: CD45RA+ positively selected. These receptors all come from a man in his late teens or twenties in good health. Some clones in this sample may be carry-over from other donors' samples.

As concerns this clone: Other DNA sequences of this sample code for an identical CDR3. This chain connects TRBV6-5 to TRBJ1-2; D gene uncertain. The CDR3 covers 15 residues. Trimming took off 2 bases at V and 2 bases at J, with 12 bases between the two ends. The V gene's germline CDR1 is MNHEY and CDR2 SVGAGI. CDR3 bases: TGTGCCAGCAGTTACAGCCGGGATCGGAACTATGGCTACACCTTC. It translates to CASSYSRDRNYGYTF.

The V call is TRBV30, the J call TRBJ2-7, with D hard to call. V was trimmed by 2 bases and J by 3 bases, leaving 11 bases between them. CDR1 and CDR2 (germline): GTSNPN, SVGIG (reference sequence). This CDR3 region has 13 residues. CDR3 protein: CAWSSDLLYEQYF. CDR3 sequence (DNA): TGTGCCTGGAGTTCAGACCTACTCTACGAGCAGTACTTC.

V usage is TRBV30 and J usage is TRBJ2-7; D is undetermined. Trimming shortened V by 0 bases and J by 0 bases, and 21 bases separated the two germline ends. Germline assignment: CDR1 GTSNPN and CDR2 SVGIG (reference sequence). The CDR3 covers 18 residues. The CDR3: CAWSVQMSWTVFSYEQYF. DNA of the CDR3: TGTGCCTGGAGTGTACAGATGTCATGGACGGTTTTCTCCTACGAGCAGTACTTC.

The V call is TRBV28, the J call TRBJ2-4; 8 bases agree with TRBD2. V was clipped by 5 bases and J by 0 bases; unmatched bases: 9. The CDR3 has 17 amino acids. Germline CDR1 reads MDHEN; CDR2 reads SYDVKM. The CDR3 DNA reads TGTGCCAGCAGTGCGGGGGGTCAGATACTAGCCAAAAACATTCAGTACTTC. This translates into CASSAGGQILAKNIQYF.

The chain's CDR3 is CASSFQAGLDTQYF. The CDR3 DNA sequence: TGTGCCAGCAGCTTTCAAGCGGGATTAGATACGCAGTATTTT. The chain recombines TRBV9 with TRBJ2-3, with 7 bases matching TRBD2. The junction had 7 bases not matched to a gene; V was cut back by 4 bases and J by 5 bases. In germline, CDR1 is SGDLS, CDR2 YYNGEE. This CDR3 has 14 amino acids.

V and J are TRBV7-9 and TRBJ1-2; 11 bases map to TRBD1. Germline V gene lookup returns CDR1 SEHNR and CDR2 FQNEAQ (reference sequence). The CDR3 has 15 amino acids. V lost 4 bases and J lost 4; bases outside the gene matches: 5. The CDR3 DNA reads TGTGCCAGCAGCTCGTGGGACAGGGGGATCTATGGCTACACCTTC. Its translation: CASSSWDRGIYGYTF. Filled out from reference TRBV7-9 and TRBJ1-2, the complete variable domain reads DTGVSQNPRHKITKRGQNVTFRCDPISEHNRLYWYRQTLGQGPEFLTYFQNEAQLEKSRLLSDRFSAERPKGSFSTLEIQRTEQGDSAMYLCASSSWDRGIYGYTFGSGTRLTVV.

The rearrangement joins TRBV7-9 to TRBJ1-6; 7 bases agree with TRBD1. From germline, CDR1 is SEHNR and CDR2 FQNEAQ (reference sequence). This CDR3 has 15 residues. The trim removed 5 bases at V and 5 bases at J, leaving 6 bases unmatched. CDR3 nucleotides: TGTGCCAGCAGCCCCAGGGGGGCTGATAATTCACCCCTCCACTTT. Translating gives CASSPRGADNSPLHF.

Written as DNA, the CDR3 is TGTGCCAGCAGCCAATCGCAGGGGTACACTGAAGCTTTCTTT. Amino acid sequence: CASSQSQGYTEAFF. V gene TRBV7-9 combines with J gene TRBJ1-1, with D tentatively TRBD1 (6 bases). This CDR3 comprises 14 residues. From germline, CDR1 is SEHNR and CDR2 FQNEAQ (reference sequence). With 5 bases removed from V and 3 bases from J, the gap between germline ends came to 13 bases.

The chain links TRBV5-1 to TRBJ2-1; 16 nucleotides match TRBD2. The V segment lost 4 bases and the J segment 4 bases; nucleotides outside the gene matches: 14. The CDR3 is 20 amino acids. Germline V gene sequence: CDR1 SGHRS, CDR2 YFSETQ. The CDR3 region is CASSLVPGLAGGGVYNEQFF. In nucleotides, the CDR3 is TGCGCCAGCAGCCTCGTCCCGGGACTAGCGGGAGGGGGGGTTTACAATGAGCAGTTCTTC.

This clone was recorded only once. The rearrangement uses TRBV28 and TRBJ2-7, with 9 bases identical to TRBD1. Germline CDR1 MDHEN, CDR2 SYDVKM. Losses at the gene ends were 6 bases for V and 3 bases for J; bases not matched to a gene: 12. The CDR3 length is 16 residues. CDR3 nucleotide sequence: TGTGCCAGCAGAAGTACCGGGACAGGGTACTTCTACGAGCAGTACTTC. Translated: CASRSTGTGYFYEQYF.

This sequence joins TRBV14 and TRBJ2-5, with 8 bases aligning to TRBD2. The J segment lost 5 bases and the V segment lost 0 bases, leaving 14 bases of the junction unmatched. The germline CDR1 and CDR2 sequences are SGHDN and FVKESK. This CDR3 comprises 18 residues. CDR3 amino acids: CASSQDTRLAGYWETQYF. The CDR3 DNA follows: TGTGCCAGCAGCCAAGATACGCGGCTAGCGGGCTACTGGGAGACCCAGTACTTC.

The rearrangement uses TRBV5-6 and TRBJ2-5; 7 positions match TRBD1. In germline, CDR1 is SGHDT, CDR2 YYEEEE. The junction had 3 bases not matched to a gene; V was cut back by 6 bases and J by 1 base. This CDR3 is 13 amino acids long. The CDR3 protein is CASKWDSQETQYF. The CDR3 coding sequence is TGTGCCAGCAAATGGGACAGCCAAGAGACCCAGTACTTC.